This T cell receptor beta chain was identified during a study of immune evolution from preneoplasia to lung adenocarcinoma. Generated by immunoSEQ multiplex PCR, the TCRdb table keeps only in-frame clones and is missing some. The repertoire has 2,100 or so clones, about four fifths of them found once; the top ten carry about a tenth. H&E slides confirmed each diagnosis, reviewed by two pathologists independently. After pathologic assessment, macro-dissection selected premalignant or tumor cells for extraction. On this clone itself: Its antigen is still unknown.

Findings and caveats of the study: Normal lung had the highest top T cell clone frequencies.

This TCR derives from a person between 60 and 79 years old with lung adenocarcinoma. The sequenced sample was FFPE minimally invasive lung adenocarcinoma tissue.

The CDR3 loop is CASSVAGGDGYGYTF. The DNA for the CDR3 is TGTGCCAGCAGCGTAGCCGGGGGAGATGGCTATGGCTACACCTTC. The V gene is TRBV9, the J gene TRBJ1-2; D might be TRBD1 (5 bases). This CDR3 is built from 15 residues. Looked up from germline, CDR1 is SGDLS and CDR2 is YYNGEE. With 0 bases removed from V and 4 bases from J, the gap between germline ends came to 13 bases.